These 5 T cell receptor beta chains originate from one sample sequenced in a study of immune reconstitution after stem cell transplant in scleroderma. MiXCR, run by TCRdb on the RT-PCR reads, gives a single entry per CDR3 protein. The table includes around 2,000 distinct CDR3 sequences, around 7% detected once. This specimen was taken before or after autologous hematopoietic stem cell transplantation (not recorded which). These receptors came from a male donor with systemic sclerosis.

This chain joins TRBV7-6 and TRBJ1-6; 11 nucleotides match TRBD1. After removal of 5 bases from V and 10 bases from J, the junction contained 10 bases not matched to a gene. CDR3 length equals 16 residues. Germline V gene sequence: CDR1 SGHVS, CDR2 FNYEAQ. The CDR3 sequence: CASSRVAGQGDSPLHF. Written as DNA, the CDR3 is TGTGCCAGCAGCCGAGTAGCGGGACAGGGGGACTCACCCCTCCACTTT.

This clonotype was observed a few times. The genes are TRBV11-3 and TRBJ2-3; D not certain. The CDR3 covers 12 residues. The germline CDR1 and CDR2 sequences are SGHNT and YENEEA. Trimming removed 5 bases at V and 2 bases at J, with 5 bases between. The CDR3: CASSPPTDTQYF. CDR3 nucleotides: TGTGCCAGCAGCCCCCCCACAGATACGCAGTATTTT.

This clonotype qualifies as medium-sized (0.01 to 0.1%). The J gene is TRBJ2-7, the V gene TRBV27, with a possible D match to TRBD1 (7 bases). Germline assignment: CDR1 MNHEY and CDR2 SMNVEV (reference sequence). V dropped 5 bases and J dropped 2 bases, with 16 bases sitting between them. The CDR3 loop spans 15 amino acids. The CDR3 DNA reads TGTGCCAGCAGTGCCCTAGCAGGGGGGCCCTACGAGCAGTACTTC. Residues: CASSALAGGPYEQYF.

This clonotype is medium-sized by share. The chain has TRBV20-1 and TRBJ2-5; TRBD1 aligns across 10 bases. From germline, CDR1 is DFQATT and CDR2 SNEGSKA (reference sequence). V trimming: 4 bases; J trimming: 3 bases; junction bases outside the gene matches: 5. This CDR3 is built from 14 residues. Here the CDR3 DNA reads TGCAGTGCTATTTCCGGGACAGGGGAAGAGACCCAGTACTTC. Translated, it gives CSAISGTGEETQYF.

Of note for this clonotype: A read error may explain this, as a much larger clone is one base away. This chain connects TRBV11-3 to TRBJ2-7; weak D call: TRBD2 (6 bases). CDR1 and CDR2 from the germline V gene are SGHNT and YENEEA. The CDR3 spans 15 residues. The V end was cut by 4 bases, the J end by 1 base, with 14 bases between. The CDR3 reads CASSSRREVSYEQYF. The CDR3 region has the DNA TGTGCCAGCAGCTCTCGGAGGGAGGTGTCCTACGAGCAGTACTTC.